The 18 T cell receptor beta chains reported below all come from one sample, sequenced in a study of CD8+CD57+ T cells in acquired aplastic anemia. CDR3 and TCR beta VDJ profiling relied on a genomic DNA template. MiXCR, applied by TCRdb to the reads, yields one record per CDR3 protein. The repertoire consists of 150,000 to 180,000 distinct CDR3 sequences, with less than 60% occurring once and the leading ten covering around 12%. Previously, flow cytometry had revealed CD8+CD57+ cell expansion in the patients chosen for sequencing. Input material: sorted CD4+, CD8+, or CD8+CD57+ T cells (not recorded which) from PBMCs. These receptor sequences come from a human donor with aplastic anemia.

The V and J genes are TRBV20-1 and TRBJ2-7, with D tentatively TRBD2 (6 bases). The ends were cut back, 6 bases at V and 1 base at J, with 16 bases in the middle. The germline CDR1 and CDR2 sequences are DFQATT and SNEGSKA (reference sequence). The CDR3 runs to 14 residues. The CDR3 DNA sequence: TGCAGTGCCCCCATCGCGGGACTGTCCTACGAGCAGTACTTC. This gives the protein CSAPIAGLSYEQYF.

This chain uses TRBV29-1 with TRBJ2-5, with TRBD2 identical over 9 bases. CDR3 size: 16 residues. Trimming took 4 bases from V and 2 from J; bases not matched to a gene: 11. In germline, CDR1 is SQVTM, CDR2 ANQGSEA. CDR3 in amino acids: CSVVSGGGARQETQYF. The CDR3 nucleotides are TGCAGCGTTGTGAGTGGCGGGGGGGCACGTCAAGAGACCCAGTACTTC.

This clonotype has at least ten counts. The rearrangement links TRBV11-1 to TRBJ2-3; 9 bases line up with TRBD2. Trimming removed 5 bases from V and 4 bases from J; junction bases left unmatched: 13. From germline, CDR1 is SGHAT and CDR2 FQDESV (reference sequence). The CDR3 is made up of 17 amino acids. CDR3 bases: TGTGCCAGCAGCCCACGGCTAGCGGGGCCCCTGCCAGATACGCAGTATTTT. Its translation is CASSPRLAGPLPDTQYF.

This clonotype was picked up many times. The chain joins TRBV5-1 to TRBJ2-1, with a tentative D call TRBD1 (6 bases). CDR3 length: 12 amino acids. Trimming took 1 base from V and 9 from J, leaving 8 bases between them. Germline CDR1 SGHRS, CDR2 YFSETQ. The CDR3 nucleotides read TGCGCCAGCAGCTTGCAGGGGAGTGAGCAGTTCTTC. The encoded protein is CASSLQGSEQFF. Using reference TRBV5-1 and TRBJ2-1 for the parts outside the CDR3, the full variable domain is KAGVTQTPRYLIKTRGQQVTLSCSPISGHRSVSWYQQTPGQGLQFLFEYFSETQRNKGNFPGRFSGRQFSNSRSEMNVSTLELGDSALYLCASSLQGSEQFFGPGTRLTVL.

This clonotype was counted between two and nine times. The V gene is TRBV7-3, the J gene TRBJ1-4, with TRBD1 matching over 9 bases. The germline gives CDR1 SGHTA, CDR2 FQGTGA. This CDR3 spans 19 amino acids. Germline trimming cut 0 bases from V and 2 bases from J; bases unmatched to any gene: 10. CDR3 coding DNA: TGTGCCAGCAGCTTAACTCAACAGGGGGCGCGTGGGACTAATGAAAAACTGTTTTTT. Residues: CASSLTQQGARGTNEKLFF.

The chain joins TRBV10-3 to TRBJ2-7, with D uncertain. Trimming removed 6 bases at V and 2 bases at J, with 14 bases between. Germline-derived CDR1 and CDR2 are ENHRY and SYGVKD. The CDR3 is made up of 14 amino acids. The DNA for the CDR3 is TGTGCCATCAGCGAGGCGGTGATCCCCTACGAGCAGTACTTC. This sequence encodes CAISEAVIPYEQYF.

At least ten counts were recorded for this clonotype. The V and J genes are TRBV13 and TRBJ1-1, with D possibly being TRBD1 (6 bases). Trimming left V 5 bases short and J 8 bases short, with 18 bases between. From germline, CDR1 is PRHDT and CDR2 FYEKMQ (reference sequence). This CDR3 is built from 14 residues. The CDR3 nucleotides read TGTGCCAGCAGCCCCCCCGTTTGGGACAACGAAGCTTTCTTT. This codes for CASSPPVWDNEAFF.

This clonotype appeared a few times. The chain recombines TRBV29-1 with TRBJ1-2; D remains ambiguous. V lost 6 bases and J lost 8, with 16 bases in between. CDR1 and CDR2 (germline): SQVTM, ANQGSEA. The CDR3 contains 12 residues. CDR3 loop: CSVHTRSWGYTF. For the CDR3, the DNA is TGCAGCGTGCATACACGTAGTTGGGGCTACACCTTC. The complete variable domain, with remaining parts taken from reference TRBV29-1 and TRBJ1-2, reads SAVISQKPSRDICQRGTSLTIQCQVDSQVTMMFWYRQQPGQSLTLIATANQGSEATYESGFVIDKFPISRPNLTFSTLTVSNMSPEDSSIYLCSVHTRSWGYTFGSGTRLTVV.

CDR3 sequence: CSASPQRQRTYDYEQYF. The CDR3, as DNA: TGCAGTGCTAGCCCCCAGCGACAGCGAACCTATGACTACGAGCAGTACTTC. The rearrangement uses TRBV20-1 and TRBJ2-7; D is possibly TRBD1 (5 bases). The ends were cut back, 3 bases at V and 3 bases at J, with 24 bases in the middle. Germline assignment: CDR1 DFQATT and CDR2 SNEGSKA (reference sequence). This CDR3 spans 17 amino acids.

The rearrangement joins TRBV7-3 to TRBJ1-1, with D perhaps matching TRBD1 (6 bases). Trimming took 4 bases from V and 1 from J, leaving 7 bases between them. The germline gives CDR1 SGHTA, CDR2 FQGTGA. The CDR3 totals 13 residues. For the CDR3, the DNA is TGTGCCAGCAGCTGGACAGCGAACACTGAAGCTTTCTTT. Protein sequence: CASSWTANTEAFF.

The chain has TRBV7-9 and TRBJ1-2, with D possibly TRBD1 on 5 matching bases. The germline CDR1 and CDR2 sequences are SEHNR and FQNEAQ (reference sequence). The CDR3 extends over 15 amino acids. V was pared by 1 base and J by 4 bases, with 13 bases between. The CDR3 loop is CASSLGGDLSYGYTF. CDR3 DNA sequence: TGTGCCAGCAGCTTAGGGGGGGACCTGAGCTATGGCTACACCTTC.

This clonotype was picked up a small number of times. The chain recombines TRBV15 with TRBJ1-4; tentatively, D is TRBD1 (5 bases). Trimming took 5 bases from V and 8 from J, leaving 15 bases between them. This CDR3 spans 14 amino acids. CDR1 is LNHNV, CDR2 YYDKDF, per germline (reference sequence). DNA of the CDR3: TGTGCCACCAGCCCAGCGGGGCGGAAAGAAAAACTGTTTTTT. Its protein is CATSPAGRKEKLFF.

This clonotype came up a few times. This chain connects TRBV27 to TRBJ1-5; possibly TRBD1 for D (6 bases). The germline CDR1 and CDR2 sequences are MNHEY and SMNVEV (reference sequence). The CDR3 extends over 16 amino acids. V dropped 2 bases and J dropped 1 base, with 12 bases sitting between them. The CDR3 loop is CASSLQPGVSNQPQHF. CDR3 in DNA: TGTGCCAGCAGTTTACAGCCAGGGGTGAGCAATCAGCCCCAGCATTTT.

With respect to this clonotype: A much larger clone differs by one base, so this may be a read error. The chain couples TRBV12-3 or TRBV12-4 to TRBJ1-3; 8 bases align to TRBD1. This CDR3 is built from 14 residues. The CDR3 DNA follows: TGTGCCAGCAGTGGGACAGGTTCTGGAGACACCATATATTTT. Amino acids: CASSGTGSGDTIYF.

In its sample, this clonotype was seen many times. J is TRBJ2-1 and V is TRBV6-1; no clear D. CDR3 size: 12 residues. V lost 2 bases to trimming and J lost 6 bases, with 5 bases between them. From germline, CDR1 is MNHNS and CDR2 SASEGT. The CDR3 reads CASSERANEQFF. Written as DNA, the CDR3 is TGTGCCAGCAGTGAACGAGCCAATGAGCAGTTCTTC.

The chain couples TRBV5-1 to TRBJ2-7, with 9 bases aligning to TRBD1. From germline, CDR1 is SGHRS and CDR2 YFSETQ. J lost 2 bases, V lost 4 bases, and 7 bases had no gene match. The CDR3 consists of 15 residues. CDR3 sequence (DNA): TGCGCCAGCAGCACAACGGGACAGGGACCCTACGAGCAGTACTTC. It encodes CASSTTGQGPYEQYF.

V and J are TRBV20-1 and TRBJ1-2; tentatively, D is TRBD1 (5 bases). V was cut by 7 bases and J by 1 base, with 16 bases left in between. This CDR3 is 14 amino acids long. Germline V lookup: CDR1 DFQATT, CDR2 SNEGSKA (reference sequence). For the CDR3, the DNA is TGCAGTGACAACCGGGACCACCTTAACTATGGCTACACCTTC. It is translated as CSDNRDHLNYGYTF.

This clonotype has only one observation. V usage is TRBV19 and J usage is TRBJ1-3; D gene unclear. This CDR3 is built from 14 residues. Between the trimmed V and J ends, which lost 3 bases and 2 bases, there was a span of 8 bases. The germline CDR1 and CDR2 sequences are LNHDA and SQIVND (reference sequence). The chain's CDR3 is CASSITTAGNTIYF. The CDR3 DNA reads as TGTGCCAGTAGTATTACTACAGCTGGAAACACCATATATTTT.